This T cell receptor (beta chain) is from a study of shared clonotypes between healthy human individuals. Study as a whole: Samples came from a couple of female and three male donors aged 18 to 49.

Repertoires were generated with immunoSEQ multiplex PCR, while TCRdb's copy carries only in-frame clones and drops some. The table has more than 450,000 clones, 79% seen once. Sequenced: PBMCs. The sequence derives from a middle-aged woman in good health. Some clones in this sample may be carry-over from other donors' samples.

CDR3 sequence (DNA): TGTGCCAGCAGCACAGCGTCTTACGAGCAGTACTTC. This codes for CASSTASYEQYF. The chain uses TRBV7-9 and TRBJ2-7; D is unclear. Germline-derived CDR1 and CDR2 are SEHNR and FQNEAQ (reference sequence). Deletions cut 5 bases from V and 4 bases from J, with 9 bases between. The CDR3 runs 12 residues.